This T cell receptor beta chain was retrieved from a study of cytomegalovirus exposure and HLA in healthy donors. Across the whole study: Researchers previously reported finding 117 million unique TCR beta sequences from about 179 million T cells.

The PCR used 60 Vbeta and 13 Jbeta primers. Generated by immunoSEQ multiplex PCR, the TCRdb table keeps only in-frame clones and is missing some. This sample yields about 140,000 clones, of which about 80% are seen a single time; 1.5% to 2.5% belongs to the top ten. Study-level results: In a later analysis, HLA-C alleles had the fewest associated TCRs, DRB1 alleles the most. TCR beta V segments were, for the most part, productive about 87% or about 30% of the time in an earlier analysis. Presence/absence analysis assumed near-uniform sequencing depth across donors.

This CDR3 is 13 amino acids long. Losses at the gene ends were 6 bases for V and 0 bases for J; bases not matched to a gene: 2. Per the germline V gene, CDR1 is MNHNY and CDR2 is SVGAGI (reference sequence). A few counts support this clone. Its antigen is still unknown. This sequence originates from a woman in her thirties or forties in good health and CMV-seronegative. Sequencing was performed on PBMCs. V usage is TRBV6-6 and J usage is TRBJ2-7, with 7 bases fitting TRBD1. The CDR3 reads CASSRQGSYEQYF. The CDR3 DNA reads as TGTGCCAGCAGCCGACAGGGCTCCTACGAGCAGTACTTC.